Following are 27 T cell receptor beta chains from one sample sequenced in a study of T-cell reconstitution after alpha-beta-depleted transplantation in children. The TCRbeta library was prepared with unique molecular identifiers. TCRdb independently ran MiXCR on the PCR reads; one entry per CDR3 protein. In the table there are fewer than 1 million distinct CDR3 sequences, less than 20% of which are singletons. Here the sequenced sample was PBMCs, mostly from graft donor cells, taken 360 days after TCRalphabeta/CD19-depleted stem cell transplant. The receptors come from a male patient between 10 and 17 years old who had a stem cell transplant for acute lymphoblastic leukemia, so the T cells may come from the graft donor.

The V and J genes are TRBV18 and TRBJ2-1; 9 bases agree with TRBD1. CDR3 length: 13 amino acids. The V segment lost 6 bases and the J segment 8 bases; nucleotides outside the gene matches: 5. Germline V gives CDR1 KGHSH, CDR2 LQKENI. This CDR3 reads CASSPRQGDEQFF. Written as DNA, the CDR3 is TGTGCCAGCTCCCCCAGACAGGGGGATGAGCAGTTCTTC.

V gene TRBV7-2 combines with J gene TRBJ1-1, with D hard to call. This CDR3 is 15 amino acids long. Germline loops: CDR1 SGHTA, CDR2 FQGNSA. V shed 2 bases and J shed 2 bases, with 12 bases lying between them. This CDR3 reads CASSLFGQINTEAFF. CDR3 in DNA: TGTGCCAGCAGCTTATTTGGGCAGATTAACACTGAAGCTTTCTTT.

The chain is built from TRBV14 and TRBJ2-3, with TRBD2 identical over 9 bases. Looked up from germline, CDR1 is SGHDN and CDR2 is FVKESK. This CDR3 has 17 residues. V lost 0 bases to trimming and J lost 2 bases; unmatched junction nucleotides: 6. CDR3 sequence: CASSQEVVAGDTDTQYF. Written as DNA, the CDR3 is TGTGCCAGCAGCCAAGAAGTTGTAGCGGGGGACACAGATACGCAGTATTTT.

V and J are TRBV11-2 and TRBJ2-7; a weak D match, TRBD2 (6 bases). Trimming shortened V by 3 bases and J by 0 bases, and 21 bases separated the two germline ends. This CDR3 has 18 amino acids. From germline, CDR1 is SGHAT and CDR2 FQNNGV. Written as DNA, the CDR3 is TGTGCCAGCAGCTTCGATTTTGGGACTTTTTCCAGCTCCTACGAGCAGTACTTC. The encoded protein is CASSFDFGTFSSSYEQYF.

This clonotype was picked up a small number of times. The J gene is TRBJ2-4, the V gene TRBV15; D perhaps matches TRBD1 (5 bases). The CDR3 contains 16 residues. CDR1 and CDR2 from the germline V gene are LNHNV and YYDKDF (reference sequence). The ends were cut back, 1 base at V and 0 bases at J, with 10 bases in the middle. The CDR3 DNA follows: TGTGCCACCAGCAGAGGGGGCGGATTAGCCAAAAACATTCAGTACTTC. Its translation: CATSRGGGLAKNIQYF.

This clonotype appeared a few times. J is TRBJ2-3 and V is TRBV9, with D perhaps TRBD1 (6 bases). V lost 0 bases and J 2 bases, leaving 10 bases between the germline ends. This CDR3 has 15 amino acids. From germline, CDR1 is SGDLS and CDR2 YYNGEE. The CDR3 region is CASSVVTGITDTQYF. DNA of the CDR3: TGTGCCAGCAGCGTAGTAACAGGGATCACAGATACGCAGTATTTT.

This clonotype has a count of ten or more. The genes are TRBV24-1 and TRBJ2-3; 9 bases line up with TRBD1. The CDR3 is made up of 17 amino acids. The J segment lost 3 bases and the V segment lost 5 bases, leaving 11 bases of the junction unmatched. CDR1 KGHDR and CDR2 SFDVKD come from the germline V gene. The CDR3 loop reads CATSGGTGSIRTDTQYF. The CDR3 nucleotides read TGTGCCACCAGTGGGGGGACAGGGAGTATCAGGACAGATACGCAGTATTTT.

CDR3 DNA: TGTGCCAGCTCACCCTTGCGGTCGGAAAGCACAGATACGCAGTATTTT. Amino acids: CASSPLRSESTDTQYF. The rearrangement joins TRBV18 to TRBJ2-3, with no clear D. Germline assignment: CDR1 KGHSH and CDR2 LQKENI. There are 16 residues in the CDR3. Deletions cut 3 bases from V and 0 bases from J, with 13 bases between.

This clonotype was counted many times. The chain has TRBV5-6 and TRBJ2-5, with D unresolved. The V gene lost 4 bases and the J gene lost 4 bases, with 5 bases spanning the gap. Germline V lookup: CDR1 SGHDT, CDR2 YYEEEE. This CDR3 contains 11 residues. The CDR3, as DNA: TGTGCCAGCAGCCGAGCAGAGACCCAGTACTTC. Its protein product is CASSRAETQYF. Full variable domain (missing parts from reference TRBV5-6 and TRBJ2-5): DAGVTQSPTHLIKTRGQQVTLRCSPKSGHDTVSWYQQALGQGPQFIFQYYEEEERQRGNFPDRFSGHQFPNYSSELNVNALLLGDSALYLCASSRAETQYFGPGTRLLVL.

The chain links TRBV4-1 to TRBJ1-5; TRBD1 agrees at 8 bases. CDR3 length equals 14 residues. Losses at the gene ends were 6 bases for V and 3 bases for J; bases not matched to a gene: 4. CDR1 and CDR2 from the germline V gene are MGHRA and YSYEKL. CDR3 loop: CASSGTGSNQPQHF. The CDR3 coding sequence is TGCGCCAGCAGTGGGACAGGCTCCAATCAGCCCCAGCATTTT.

The J gene is TRBJ1-1, the V gene TRBV25-1, with a weak D call TRBD1 (6 bases). Trimming shortened V by 6 bases and J by 3 bases, and 11 bases separated the two germline ends. Per germline, CDR1 MGHDK and CDR2 SYGVNS. CDR3 length: 13 residues. CDR3 in amino acids: CASRNQGHTEAFF. DNA of the CDR3: TGTGCCAGCAGAAATCAGGGGCACACTGAAGCTTTCTTT.

CDR3 DNA: TGTGCCAGCAGCTTAGCGCGTGTTAGGGCTTCGGACCGCGGGAGGAGTAATGAGCAGTTCTTC. Translated: CASSLARVRASDRGRSNEQFF. The chain carries TRBV11-1 and TRBJ2-1; 8 bases align to TRBD2. The CDR3 consists of 21 residues. Trimming took 0 bases from V and 7 from J; bases not matched to a gene: 23. In germline, CDR1 is SGHAT, CDR2 FQDESV (reference sequence).

This clonotype was recorded many times. This sequence joins TRBV4-1 and TRBJ2-7, with D possibly TRBD2 on 5 matching bases. The CDR3 totals 13 residues. Germline assignment: CDR1 MGHRA and CDR2 YSYEKL. V was trimmed by 3 bases and J by 7 bases, leaving 13 bases between them. The chain's CDR3 is CASSHRTEGEQYF. The CDR3 coding sequence is TGCGCCAGCAGCCATCGGACTGAAGGGGAGCAGTACTTC.

V is TRBV18 and J is TRBJ1-2, with 8 bases aligning to TRBD1. This CDR3 comprises 15 residues. J was trimmed by 4 bases and V by 2 bases; bases with no gene match: 6. CDR1 and CDR2 (germline): KGHSH, LQKENI. The CDR3 nucleotides read TGTGCCAGCTCACCATTGGGACAGGCGGTCTATGGCTACACCTTC. This encodes CASSPLGQAVYGYTF.

This chain connects TRBV5-5 to TRBJ2-3; 9 nucleotides agree with TRBD2. The CDR3 totals 17 residues. Unmatched junction bases numbered 14, after V lost 1 base and J lost 8 bases. Germline loops: CDR1 SGHKS, CDR2 YYEKEE (reference sequence). The CDR3 coding sequence is TGTGCCAGCAGCTTGTTGAGTGGGCGGGAGGGCCCCGTTACGCAGTATTTT. Protein sequence: CASSLLSGREGPVTQYF.

This chain links TRBV7-9 with TRBJ2-7, with 8 bases fitting TRBD2. The germline V gene encodes CDR1 SEHNR and CDR2 FQNEAQ (reference sequence). CDR3 length equals 13 residues. With 5 bases clipped from V and 6 bases from J, the junction kept 6 bases outside the gene matches. The CDR3 DNA reads TGTGCCAGCAGCCCAATCGGGGGGGGCGAGCAGTACTTC. Protein product: CASSPIGGGEQYF.

As to this clonotype: Relative to the germline gene, one junction end is altered; a read error may explain this. This rearrangement joins TRBV20-1 to TRBJ2-7; 13 bases line up with TRBD2. The germline V gene encodes CDR1 DFQATT and CDR2 SNEGSKA (reference sequence). The CDR3 sequence is 15 residues long. The CDR3 sequence is CSAREGLAGASGYVF. CDR3 nucleotides: TGCAGTGCTAGAGAAGGACTAGCGGGAGCATCGGGATATGTCTTC.

This chain uses TRBV5-1 with TRBJ2-7, with D tentatively TRBD2 (5 bases). The CDR3 length is 14 residues. The V gene lost 4 bases and the J gene lost 4 bases, with 15 bases spanning the gap. From germline, CDR1 is SGHRS and CDR2 YFSETQ. CDR3 nucleotide sequence: TGCGCCAGCAGCCCGGCTGGACGGACTTACGAGCAGTACTTC. This codes for CASSPAGRTYEQYF.

This chain uses TRBV4-1 with TRBJ2-7; the match to TRBD1 covers 8 bases. Germline CDR1 MGHRA, CDR2 YSYEKL. This CDR3 comprises 17 residues. Trimming took 2 bases from V and 2 from J; bases not matched to a gene: 11. The CDR3 loop is CASSQTGGSKGTYEQYF. CDR3 DNA sequence: TGCGCCAGCAGCCAAACAGGGGGATCAAAAGGGACCTACGAGCAGTACTTC.

The table lists this clonotype with many counts. The J gene is TRBJ2-1, the V gene TRBV7-3; D not resolved. V was clipped by 4 bases and J by 13 bases, with 14 bases between them. Germline V lookup: CDR1 SGHTA, CDR2 FQGTGA. There are 12 residues in the CDR3. Here the CDR3 reads CASSSDGWKQFF. Here the CDR3 DNA reads TGTGCCAGCAGCTCAGATGGCTGGAAACAGTTCTTC.

This chain joins TRBV4-2 and TRBJ2-3; TRBD2 aligns across 9 bases. Per the germline V gene, CDR1 is LGHNA and CDR2 is YNFKEQ. Trimming removed 0 bases from V and 5 bases from J; junction bases left unmatched: 9. This CDR3 is built from 17 residues. CDR3 in amino acids: CASSQDGVAGVGDTQYF. The DNA of the CDR3 is TGTGCCAGCAGCCAAGATGGGGTAGCGGGAGTCGGAGATACGCAGTATTTT.

This chain connects TRBV3-1 to TRBJ2-1, with TRBD2 matching 15 bases. CDR3 length equals 20 residues. The ends lost 0 bases at V and 0 bases at J; junction bases unmatched: 6. From germline, CDR1 is LGHDT and CDR2 YNNKEL (reference sequence). CDR3 coding DNA: TGTGCCAGCAGCCAAGATCGAGGGACTAGCGGGAGGAGCTCCTACAATGAGCAGTTCTTC. It encodes CASSQDRGTSGRSSYNEQFF.

This clonotype was detected a few times. The CDR3 loop is CASSDWAADYEQYF. DNA for the CDR3: TGTGCCAGCAGTGATTGGGCAGCTGACTACGAGCAGTACTTC. The chain couples TRBV25-1 to TRBJ2-7; D is unclear. V lost 3 bases and J 3 bases, leaving 12 bases between the germline ends. CDR3 length: 14 amino acids. Per the germline V gene, CDR1 is MGHDK and CDR2 is SYGVNS.

The chain links TRBV4-1 to TRBJ1-4, with a weak D call TRBD1 (5 bases). This CDR3 has 16 amino acids. V was cut by 0 bases and J by 4 bases, with 12 bases left in between. Germline CDR1 is MGHRA and CDR2 is YSYEKL. CDR3 sequence: CASSQDIDSLNEKLFF. CDR3 sequence (DNA): TGCGCCAGCAGCCAAGATATCGACAGCCTTAATGAAAAACTGTTTTTT.

CDR3 amino acids: CASSQGGRGLNGYTF. Here the CDR3 DNA reads TGCGCCAGCAGCCAAGGAGGCCGGGGGTTGAACGGCTACACCTTC. This sequence joins TRBV4-1 and TRBJ1-2, with D possibly matching TRBD1 (5 bases). Trimming left V 1 base short and J 8 bases short, with 17 bases between. CDR1 and CDR2 (germline): MGHRA, YSYEKL. The CDR3 has 15 residues.

The chain is built from TRBV21-1 and TRBJ2-1; the tabulated D call, TRBD1, remains unverified against the DNA. TRBV21-1 represents a pseudogene. This CDR3 is built from 15 residues. DNA of the CDR3: TGTGCCACACGGCACGGACAGGGGATTGGAAATGAGCAGTTCTTC. Translation gives CATRHGQGIGNEQFF.

This clonotype was detected a few times. CDR3 sequence reads: CASSSKTRRSEQFF. Written as DNA, the CDR3 is TGCGCCAGCAGCTCCAAGACCCGGCGGAGTGAGCAGTTCTTC. The chain carries TRBV5-1 and TRBJ2-1; D is undetermined. The germline V gene has CDR1 SGHRS and CDR2 YFSETQ. The CDR3 runs to 14 residues. V lost 3 bases, J lost 9 bases, and 16 bases lay in between.